These 2 T cell receptor beta chains were sequenced from one sample in a study of blood T cell repertoires in COVID-19. The repertoire was sequenced with immunoSEQ multiplex PCR; TCRdb's copy has only in-frame clones and lacks some. The sample records some 70,000 clones, 79% being singletons. What was sequenced was peripheral blood. The origin of the receptors is a woman in her sixties or seventies with acute or convalescent COVID-19.

The chain has TRBV7-8 and TRBJ1-1; D uncertain. Germline V CDR1 and CDR2: SGHVS, FQNEAQ. V dropped 5 bases and J dropped 5 bases, with 15 bases sitting between them. The CDR3 contains 14 residues. Here the CDR3 DNA reads TGTGCCAGCAGCCAGAACCCCAGGAGGACTGAAGCTTTCTTT. It encodes CASSQNPRRTEAFF.

The rearrangement joins TRBV9 to TRBJ1-2, with TRBD1 matching 8 bases. This CDR3 is 13 amino acids long. J lost 8 bases, V lost 1 base, and 4 bases had no gene match. The germline V gene has CDR1 SGDLS and CDR2 YYNGEE. CDR3 coding DNA: TGTGCCAGCAGCGTACTACAGGGGGTAGGCTACACCTTC. Translating gives CASSVLQGVGYTF.